This TCR beta chain was identified during a study of blood T cell repertoires in COVID-19. The CDR3 is made up of 12 amino acids. CDR1 and CDR2 from the germline V gene are GTSNPN and SVGIG (reference sequence). J gave up 9 bases and V 0 bases, and 3 bases lay outside the gene matches. Profiling relied on immunoSEQ multiplex PCR, and the TCRdb table lists in-frame clones only, not all of them. The sample shows roughly 360,000 clones, 75% to 90% of them seen only once. Material for sequencing was PBMCs or T cells enriched from blood (not recorded which). The chain is built from TRBV30 and TRBJ1-1; 8 bases are shared with TRBD1. This sequence was found in a woman aged 45 to 65 who had recovered from COVID-19. This CDR3 is CAWSVQGVKAFF. CDR3 in DNA: TGTGCCTGGAGTGTACAGGGGGTTAAAGCTTTCTTT.